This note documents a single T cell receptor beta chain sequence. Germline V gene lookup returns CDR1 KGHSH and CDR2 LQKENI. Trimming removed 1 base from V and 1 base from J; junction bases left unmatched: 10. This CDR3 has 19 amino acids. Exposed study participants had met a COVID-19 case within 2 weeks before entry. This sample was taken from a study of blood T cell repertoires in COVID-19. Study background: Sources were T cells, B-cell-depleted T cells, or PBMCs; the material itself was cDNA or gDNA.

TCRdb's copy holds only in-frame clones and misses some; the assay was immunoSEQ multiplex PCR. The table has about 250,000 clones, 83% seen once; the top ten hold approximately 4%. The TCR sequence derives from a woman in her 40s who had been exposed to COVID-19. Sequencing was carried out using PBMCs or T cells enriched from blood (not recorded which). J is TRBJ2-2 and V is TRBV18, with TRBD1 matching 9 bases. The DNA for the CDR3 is TGTGCCAGCTCACCACGACAGGCCCGGGGACAGGGGAACACCGGGGAGCTGTTTTTT. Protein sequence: CASSPRQARGQGNTGELFF.